These T cell receptor beta chains were read from a single sample in a study of blood T cell repertoires in COVID-19. Here immunoSEQ multiplex PCR was the method, and the copy in TCRdb shows in-frame clones only, minus some. The sample gives 200,000 to 250,000 clones, 85% to 90% of which show up once; around 1.8% is in the top ten. The sequenced material came from PBMCs or T cells enriched from blood (not recorded which). These receptors originate from a middle-aged man who had recovered from COVID-19. Both conserved end residues are trimmed from each CDR3. Each record gives: J gene, V gene, CDR3 protein.

TRBJ1-2	TRBV3-1/TRBV3-2	ASRQNTNYGYT
TRBJ1-1	TRBV11-2	ASSLWGRTEAF
TRBJ2-7	TRBV11-1	ASSQLNEQY
TRBJ2-3	TRBV7-2	ASSLELDPRGGTDTQY
TRBJ2-2	TRBV11-3	ASSPAQGGTGELF
TRBJ2-1	TRBV15	ATEGQESSYNEQF
TRBJ2-7	TRBV7-2	ASSLAVGSSYEQY
TRBJ1-3	TRBV2	ASDSAGTGNTIY
TRBJ2-5	TRBV14	ASSVGQGAWETQY
TRBJ1-1	TRBV13	ASSFGGANTEAF
TRBJ2-2	TRBV6-2/TRBV6-3	ASSLGLADANTGELF
TRBJ1-5	TRBV7-8	ASSLPEATGLSQPQH
TRBJ2-1	TRBV3-1/TRBV3-2	ASSQRGGYNEQF
TRBJ2-7	TRBV5-1	ASSSQNDRNSYEQY
TRBJ2-7	TRBV9	ASTYRARTYEQY
TRBJ1-4	TRBV5-4	ASSFHQEKLF
TRBJ1-2	TRBV29-1	SVTGEIDYGYT
TRBJ2-4	TRBV3-1/TRBV3-2	ASSQPTTGGKY
TRBJ2-3	TRBV24-1	ATSEGQITDTQY
TRBJ2-3	TRBV7-2	ASSPRLAGGPPDTQY
TRBJ2-5	TRBV5-5	ASTLWLAEGPETQY
TRBJ2-5	TRBV7-3	ASSLGRAQETQY
TRBJ1-5	TRBV7-2	ASSVQSGGGSNQPQH
TRBJ1-1	TRBV18	ASSPQTGENTEAF
TRBJ1-3	TRBV4-3	ASSPLLGNTIY
TRBJ1-2	TRBV28	ASSLVTTYGYT
TRBJ2-5	TRBV25-1	ASRTWELWGAQY
TRBJ1-1	TRBV5-4	ASSLGYGGAGQTLGAF
TRBJ1-1	TRBV27	ASRKGATEAF
TRBJ2-1	TRBV9	ASSVEGLTSYNEQF
TRBJ2-5	TRBV24-1	ATSDGQIQETQY
TRBJ2-7	TRBV5-4	ASSLASSYEQY
TRBJ1-3	TRBV27	ASSSGGGNTIY
TRBJ2-4	TRBV27	ASSFQGVADIQY
TRBJ2-1	TRBV19	ASSDRGFNYEQF
TRBJ1-1	TRBV7-2	ASSPRQDTEAF
TRBJ2-7	TRBV27	ASRISGGYEQY
TRBJ1-3	TRBV5-1	ASSPSQGDGNTIY
TRBJ2-5	TRBV11-2	ASSSAGALVGTQY
TRBJ2-7	TRBV14	ASSQGTGFDEQY
TRBJ1-5	TRBV6-5	ASSLSDSNQPQH
TRBJ2-6	TRBV7-8	ASSLTNSGANVLT
TRBJ2-5	TRBV6-5	ASSSSGRRETQY
TRBJ2-3	TRBV7-6	ASSLKDRGTDTQY
TRBJ1-4	TRBV5-5	ASSLDVGALGEKLF
TRBJ2-5	TRBV7-2	ASSSTSGRATETQY
TRBJ1-5	TRBV27	ASSLGAGGNQPQH
TRBJ2-2	TRBV18	ASSPKEAGELF
TRBJ2-1	TRBV7-3	ASSLWPSGALNEQF
TRBJ2-1	TRBV15	ATSRVADNYNEQF
TRBJ2-3	TRBV5-1	ASKATQGTDTQY
TRBJ2-7	TRBV6-5	ASGLAGGGY
TRBJ2-5	TRBV6-6	ASSNRGAETQY
TRBJ2-2	TRBV5-1	ASSLDLAGVAGELF